This T cell receptor beta chain originates from a study of neurological immune-mediated disorders. Study results and caveats: Expanded clones shared no identical CDR3 amino acid sequences across subjects, which suggested private TCR-beta repertoires in all groups. Levels of TCR clonal expansion peaked in HTLV-1-associated myelopathy and reached their lowest in multiple sclerosis, under those of healthy controls.

The sample's time point: longitudinal time-point 2. TCRdb fed the 5' RACE reads into MiXCR, producing one record per CDR3 protein. This table has roughly 49,000 distinct CDR3 sequences, under 15% appearing once. The CDR3 has 15 residues. The germline CDR1 and CDR2 sequences are SQVTM and ANQGSEA. V dropped 5 bases and J dropped 5; count of bases not matched to a gene: 14. This clonotype was detected many times. The antigen remains undetermined. This TCR derives from a male donor with HTLV-1-associated myelopathy (HAM/TSP). The rearrangement joins TRBV29-1 to TRBJ1-1, with 7 bases fitting TRBD1. Sequencing was done on a sample of PBMCs. Here the CDR3 DNA reads TGCAGCGTTACCGAGCCGGGCAGGGGGGGTACTGAAGCTTTCTTT. Residues: CSVTEPGRGGTEAFF.